The next 32 T cell receptor beta chains were all read from a single sample in a study of blood T cell repertoires in COVID-19. Measured with immunoSEQ multiplex PCR; TCRdb has only the in-frame clones, and not every one. The sample contains hundreds of thousands of clones, approximately 86% of which appear only once. The sequenced sample consisted of peripheral blood. The receptors here all came from a man between 70 and 80 years old with acute or convalescent COVID-19.

This clone was found a few times. The chain combines TRBV12-3 or TRBV12-4 with TRBJ1-1, with D uncertain. The CDR3 contains 13 residues. Trimming took 1 base from V and 5 from J, leaving 8 bases between them. CDR3 DNA: TGTGCCAGCAGTTTAGTGAGGGAGACTGAAGCTTTCTTT. It encodes CASSLVRETEAFF.

The chain couples TRBV5-1 to TRBJ2-2; a weak D match, TRBD1 (5 bases). Looked up from germline, CDR1 is SGHRS and CDR2 is YFSETQ. V lost 4 bases and J lost 2, with 9 bases in between. The CDR3 spans 14 residues. In DNA form, the CDR3 reads TGCGCCAGCAGCCCGGACACAAACACCGGGGAGCTGTTTTTT. Translated, it gives CASSPDTNTGELFF.

V usage is TRBV7-7 and J usage is TRBJ2-1; D possibly corresponds to TRBD1 (6 bases). This CDR3 contains 16 residues. Germline V gene lookup returns CDR1 SSHAT and CDR2 FNYEAQ (reference sequence). V was cut by 4 bases and J by 4 bases, with 17 bases left in between. The CDR3 region is CASSSRTGSTYNEQFF. The CDR3 DNA sequence: TGTGCCAGCAGCTCACGAACAGGGAGCACATACAATGAGCAGTTCTTC.

This clone was observed a single time. This chain joins TRBV19 and TRBJ1-4; 10 bases match TRBD1. Germline V gene lookup returns CDR1 LNHDA and CDR2 SQIVND (reference sequence). J was trimmed by 4 bases and V by 4 bases; bases with no gene match: 6. CDR3 length: 16 amino acids. CDR3 in amino acids: CASSNPRDRGNEKLFF. The CDR3 DNA is TGTGCCAGTAGTAACCCCCGGGACAGGGGTAATGAAAAACTGTTTTTT.

The chain carries TRBV9 and TRBJ2-3; D is uncertain. The CDR3 runs 13 residues. Deletions cut 1 base from V and 3 bases from J, with 6 bases between. Germline loops: CDR1 SGDLS, CDR2 YYNGEE. The CDR3 protein is CASSVMQTDTQYF. The CDR3 DNA reads TGTGCCAGCAGCGTAATGCAGACAGATACGCAGTATTTT.

The V call is TRBV3-1 (or the pseudogene TRBV3-2), the J call TRBJ2-1; perhaps TRBD2 as D (6 bases). CDR1 and CDR2 (germline): LGHDT, YNNKEL (reference sequence). This CDR3 has 14 residues. The V end lost 1 base, the J end lost 9 bases, and 13 bases lay between the germline ends. The CDR3 region is CASSQVSGTSEQFF. Written as DNA, the CDR3 is TGTGCCAGCAGCCAAGTGTCCGGGACTTCTGAGCAGTTCTTC.

This clone was seen only a few times. The chain joins TRBV7-2 to TRBJ1-4; D possibly corresponds to TRBD1 (5 bases). This CDR3 has 14 residues. V lost 3 bases and J lost 5, with 10 bases in between. Germline-derived CDR1 and CDR2 are SGHTA and FQGNSA. Here the CDR3 DNA reads TGTGCCAGCAGCTTCGGGGGTCCGAATGAAAAACTGTTTTTT. Its translation: CASSFGGPNEKLFF. Based on the CDR3 plus reference TRBV7-2 and TRBJ1-4, the full variable domain is GAGVSQSPSNKVTEKGKDVELRCDPISGHTALYWYRQSLGQGLEFLIYFQGNSAPDKSGLPSDRFSAERTGGSVSTLTIQRTQQEDSAVYLCASSFGGPNEKLFFGSGTQLSVL.

In regard to this clone: The same CDR3 can be traced to other DNA sequences in this sample. The chain has TRBV3-1 (or the pseudogene TRBV3-2) and TRBJ2-1, with 7 nucleotides matching TRBD1. The CDR3 contains 16 residues. Trimming at V came to 4 bases and at J to 3 bases, leaving 9 bases not matched to a gene. Germline CDR1 LGHDT, CDR2 YNNKEL (reference sequence). DNA of the CDR3: TGTGCCAGCAGCCTTTGGACCGGGACAGACTACAATGAGCAGTTCTTC. Its protein is CASSLWTGTDYNEQFF.

This sequence joins TRBV7-2 and TRBJ2-5; D might be TRBD1 (5 bases). Germline CDR1 is SGHTA and CDR2 is FQGNSA. V was trimmed by 5 bases and J by 9 bases, leaving 28 bases between them. The CDR3 sequence is 17 residues long. CDR3 amino acids: CASSTIRPPGPRVAQYF. The CDR3 bases are TGTGCCAGCAGCACCATTCGACCACCCGGGCCCAGGGTGGCCCAGTACTTC.

This clone was picked up one time. This chain joins TRBV4-2 and TRBJ2-3; 9 nucleotides agree with TRBD2. Looked up from germline, CDR1 is LGHNA and CDR2 is YNFKEQ. V gave up 3 bases and J gave up 0 bases; unmatched junction bases: 7. The CDR3 totals 17 residues. CDR3 residues: CASSHTSGSPSTDTQYF. The CDR3, as DNA: TGTGCCAGCAGCCATACTAGCGGGTCCCCTAGCACAGATACGCAGTATTTT.

The rearrangement uses TRBV2 and TRBJ2-5, with D tentatively TRBD2 (5 bases). The CDR3 extends over 14 amino acids. With 6 bases removed from V and 0 bases from J, the gap between germline ends came to 11 bases. From germline, CDR1 is SNHLY and CDR2 FYNNEI. Here the CDR3 reads CASSLATNQETQYF. The CDR3 DNA sequence: TGTGCCAGCAGCTTAGCGACAAACCAAGAGACCCAGTACTTC. Complete variable domain (other parts from reference TRBV2 and TRBJ2-5): EPEVTQTPSHQVTQMGQEVILRCVPISNHLYFYWYRQILGQKVEFLVSFYNNEISEKSEIFDDQFSVERPDGSNFTLKIRSTKLEDSAMYFCASSLATNQETQYFGPGTRLLVL.

The chain recombines TRBV14 with TRBJ2-1; D call uncertain. Trimming shortened V by 4 bases and J by 0 bases, and 16 bases separated the two germline ends. The CDR3 length is 17 residues. CDR1 is SGHDN, CDR2 FVKESK, per germline. CDR3 sequence (DNA): TGTGCCAGCAGCCCGTACCTTCGGAGTACCTCCTACAATGAGCAGTTCTTC. The encoded protein is CASSPYLRSTSYNEQFF.

The chain couples TRBV4-3 to TRBJ1-1; TRBD1 might be the D (5 bases). CDR3 length: 13 residues. V lost 0 bases, J lost 6 bases, and 8 bases lay in between. The germline V gene has CDR1 LGHNA and CDR2 YSLEER. The CDR3 loop reads CASSQDWGAEAFF. In DNA form, the CDR3 reads TGCGCCAGCAGCCAAGATTGGGGGGCTGAAGCTTTCTTT.

The J gene is TRBJ2-1, the V gene TRBV3-1 (or the pseudogene TRBV3-2); 12 bases align to TRBD2. Trimming took 3 bases from V and 1 from J; bases not matched to a gene: 4. The CDR3 is 17 amino acids. Germline V gene lookup returns CDR1 LGHDT and CDR2 YNNKEL (reference sequence). CDR3 coding DNA: TGTGCCAGCAGCCAGGGGACTAGCGGGTTATCCTACAATGAGCAGTTCTTC. Its translation: CASSQGTSGLSYNEQFF.

The CDR3 spells CASSRTGGLNTEAFF. DNA of the CDR3: TGTGCCAGCAGCCGAACGGGGGGCTTAAACACTGAAGCTTTCTTT. The chain is built from TRBV7-9 and TRBJ1-1; TRBD1 might be the D (6 bases). CDR3 length equals 15 residues. CDR1 is SEHNR, CDR2 FQNEAQ, per germline (reference sequence). With 5 bases removed from V and 2 bases from J, the gap between germline ends came to 15 bases.

The J gene is TRBJ1-2, the V gene TRBV4-2; D unclear. The V end was cut by 6 bases, the J end by 7 bases, with 15 bases between. Germline CDR1 and CDR2: LGHNA and YNFKEQ. There are 13 residues in the CDR3. The CDR3 coding sequence is TGTGCCAGCAGTCCCGGACGGGGTGGTGGCTACACCTTC. It translates to CASSPGRGGGYTF.

J is TRBJ2-1 and V is TRBV16; possibly TRBD2 for D (5 bases). The germline gives CDR1 KGHSY, CDR2 FQNENV. The CDR3 is 11 amino acids. Trimming left V 4 bases short and J 12 bases short, with 10 bases between. CDR3 residues: CASSPQAVQFF. As DNA, the CDR3 is TGTGCCAGCAGCCCACAAGCGGTGCAGTTCTTC.

This clone was detected a few times. V gene TRBV7-2 combines with J gene TRBJ1-2, with a tentative D call TRBD1 (5 bases). Trimming pared 3 bases from V and 3 bases from J, leaving 14 bases between. The germline V gene encodes CDR1 SGHTA and CDR2 FQGNSA. This CDR3 spans 15 amino acids. The DNA for the CDR3 is TGTGCCAGCAGCTTCTCAGACGGGGGGTACTATGGCTACACCTTC. Translation gives CASSFSDGGYYGYTF.

The chain joins TRBV9 to TRBJ2-7; 10 nucleotides agree with TRBD2. From germline, CDR1 is SGDLS and CDR2 YYNGEE. V lost 4 bases, J lost 5 bases, and 15 bases stayed unmatched. CDR3 length equals 17 residues. CDR3 sequence: CASSRTSSGSVIHEQYF. The CDR3 nucleotides read TGTGCCAGCAGCCGCACATCTAGCGGGAGTGTCATCCACGAGCAGTACTTC.

The rearrangement uses TRBV29-1 and TRBJ1-1; D not resolved. V gave up 4 bases and J gave up 3 bases, with 12 bases separating them. The CDR3 extends over 13 amino acids. CDR1 and CDR2 from the germline V gene are SQVTM and ANQGSEA. CDR3 sequence: CSVARGWDTEAFF. CDR3 DNA sequence: TGCAGCGTTGCGCGGGGATGGGACACTGAAGCTTTCTTT.

V gene TRBV19 combines with J gene TRBJ2-1, with 10 bases aligning to TRBD2. Trimming removed 4 bases from V and 9 bases from J; junction bases left unmatched: 6. CDR1 LNHDA and CDR2 SQIVND come from the germline V gene (reference sequence). The CDR3 sequence is 14 residues long. The CDR3 reads CASSNSGRASEQFF. In nucleotides, the CDR3 is TGTGCCAGTAGTAACAGCGGGAGGGCCTCTGAGCAGTTCTTC.

The chain has TRBV28 and TRBJ2-7, with TRBD2 matching over 9 bases. Germline CDR1 reads MDHEN; CDR2 reads SYDVKM. Trimming at V came to 2 bases and at J to 4 bases, leaving 6 bases not matched to a gene. The CDR3 is 15 residues long. The CDR3 is CASSLGGLAGYEQYF. The DNA for the CDR3 is TGTGCCAGCAGTTTAGGCGGGCTAGCGGGATACGAGCAGTACTTC.

The V call is TRBV28, the J call TRBJ1-2, with 9 bases identical to TRBD1. Germline values: CDR1 MDHEN, CDR2 SYDVKM. J gave up 0 bases and V 6 bases, and 8 bases lay outside the gene matches. The CDR3 consists of 16 residues. As DNA, the CDR3 is TGTGCCAGCAGCTCCCTACAGGGGGCTACTAACTATGGCTACACCTTC. It translates to CASSSLQGATNYGYTF.

V and J are TRBV7-2 and TRBJ1-1; a weak D match, TRBD1 (6 bases). CDR3 length equals 13 residues. Germline V CDR1 and CDR2: SGHTA, FQGNSA. Trimming removed 2 bases at V and 6 bases at J, with 10 bases between. Here the CDR3 reads CASSLYRVAEAFF. The CDR3 coding sequence is TGTGCCAGCAGCTTATACAGGGTAGCTGAAGCTTTCTTT.

The gene calls are TRBV10-2 and TRBJ2-1, with a weak D call TRBD2 (6 bases). The germline V and J ends were trimmed by 7 bases and 9 bases, with 16 bases remaining between them. The CDR3 covers 13 residues. Germline CDR1 reads WSHSY; CDR2 reads SAAADI. CDR3 protein: CASTGRLGTEQFF. CDR3 sequence (DNA): TGCGCCAGCACCGGGAGATTGGGGACTGAGCAGTTCTTC.

V gene TRBV28 combines with J gene TRBJ1-1; D is unresolved. This CDR3 spans 13 amino acids. Germline V gene data show CDR1 as MDHEN and CDR2 as SYDVKM. With 6 bases removed from V and 4 bases from J, the gap between germline ends came to 12 bases. DNA of the CDR3: TGTGCCAGCAGCCCCGGCGGAGGCACTGAAGCTTTCTTT. Its translation: CASSPGGGTEAFF.

The gene calls are TRBV29-1 and TRBJ2-3; 12 bases are a match to TRBD2. Germline V gives CDR1 SQVTM, CDR2 ANQGSEA. The V segment lost 6 bases and the J segment 3 bases; nucleotides outside the gene matches: 4. CDR3 length: 14 amino acids. In DNA form, the CDR3 reads TGCAGCGTAACCGGGACTAGCGGGACAGATACGCAGTATTTT. Translating gives CSVTGTSGTDTQYF.

Here the CDR3 DNA reads TGTGCCAGTAGTAGACAGGGGAGGAACACTGAAGCTTTCTTT. The encoded protein is CASSRQGRNTEAFF. This chain joins TRBV19 and TRBJ1-1; 8 bases align to TRBD1. Unmatched junction bases numbered 2, after V lost 4 bases and J lost 1 base. The CDR3 has 14 residues. The V gene's germline CDR1 is LNHDA and CDR2 SQIVND (reference sequence).

The chain combines TRBV7-2 with TRBJ1-3; D is unclear. Trimming removed 7 bases from V and 4 bases from J, with 17 bases in between. Germline V gene sequence: CDR1 SGHTA, CDR2 FQGNSA. This CDR3 is built from 15 residues. The CDR3 protein is CASTLGRGFGNTIYF. DNA of the CDR3: TGTGCCAGCACCCTAGGGAGAGGCTTCGGAAACACCATATATTTT.

This clone was found a few times. The chain has TRBV28 and TRBJ2-5, with D possibly matching TRBD2 (7 bases). Trimming left V 5 bases short and J 0 bases short, with 16 bases between. This CDR3 spans 16 amino acids. Germline CDR1 is MDHEN and CDR2 is SYDVKM. CDR3 sequence reads: CASSPRGGGNQETQYF. CDR3 DNA sequence: TGTGCCAGCAGTCCCCGAGGGGGGGGGAACCAAGAGACCCAGTACTTC.

The rearrangement uses TRBV11-2 and TRBJ2-5; 9 bases fit TRBD1. Germline V CDR1 and CDR2: SGHAT, FQNNGV. V was clipped by 5 bases and J by 3 bases; unmatched bases: 7. This CDR3 region has 15 residues. The CDR3 spells CASSMPGQGEETQYF. The CDR3 nucleotides are TGTGCCAGCAGCATGCCGGGACAGGGAGAAGAGACCCAGTACTTC.

This clone was observed a few times. The chain joins TRBV28 to TRBJ2-4; 8 positions match TRBD1. Trimming cost V 1 base and J 2 bases; bases outside gene matches: 10. The V gene's germline CDR1 is MDHEN and CDR2 SYDVKM. This CDR3 has 18 amino acids. For the CDR3, the DNA is TGTGCCAGCAGTTTATCGCGCCAGGGGGCTTATCCCAAAAACATTCAGTACTTC. It encodes CASSLSRQGAYPKNIQYF.